The 8 T cell receptor beta chains presented below share a single source sample, sequenced in a study of cytomegalovirus exposure and HLA in healthy donors. The PCR was carried out with 60 Vbeta primers and 13 Jbeta primers. Produced via immunoSEQ multiplex PCR; TCRdb's table is partial and in-frame only. The repertoire holds tens of thousands of clones, with approximately 86% as singletons. Sequenced input: PBMCs. The receptors stem from a man in his thirties or forties in good health and CMV-seropositive.

The chain recombines TRBV7-2 with TRBJ2-2, with 14 bases matching TRBD2. V was clipped by 6 bases and J by 7 bases; unmatched bases: 7. CDR1 is SGHTA and CDR2 is FQGNSA in the germline V gene. This CDR3 is built from 16 residues. As DNA, the CDR3 is TGTGCCAGCAGGCGGGGACTAGCGGGAGCAGGCGGGGAGCTGTTTTTT. Encoded protein: CASRRGLAGAGGELFF.

The chain joins TRBV2 to TRBJ2-7, with D possibly being TRBD1 (5 bases). The germline V and J ends were trimmed by 4 bases and 3 bases, with 7 bases remaining between them. The CDR3 length is 12 residues. Germline-derived CDR1 and CDR2 are SNHLY and FYNNEI. The CDR3 loop reads CASSGQIYEQYF. As DNA, the CDR3 is TGTGCCAGCAGTGGACAGATCTACGAGCAGTACTTC.

The J gene is TRBJ2-1, the V gene TRBV10-2; no firm D call. Trimming removed 2 bases at V and 9 bases at J, with 8 bases between. This CDR3 is 12 amino acids long. Germline-derived CDR1 and CDR2 are WSHSY and SAAADI. The CDR3: CASSEGFSEQFF. The CDR3 nucleotides read TGCGCCAGCAGTGAGGGCTTTTCTGAGCAGTTCTTC.

For the CDR3, the DNA is TGTGCCAGCAGCTTTGGGGGGTGGGAGACCCAGTACTTC. Translated, it gives CASSFGGWETQYF. The rearrangement links TRBV5-6 to TRBJ2-5, with TRBD2 as a possible D gene (6 bases). CDR3 length: 13 residues. CDR1 and CDR2 from the germline V gene are SGHDT and YYEEEE. Trimming took off 2 bases at V and 5 bases at J, with 10 bases between the two ends.

The V call is TRBV11-2, the J call TRBJ2-7, with D tentatively TRBD2 (6 bases). Germline V CDR1 and CDR2: SGHAT, FQNNGV. V gave up 7 bases and J gave up 2 bases, with 15 bases separating them. The CDR3 loop spans 14 amino acids. The CDR3 loop reads CASKGLAKAYEQYF. The CDR3 region has the DNA TGTGCCAGCAAAGGGCTAGCGAAAGCCTACGAGCAGTACTTC. The whole variable domain, remainder taken from reference TRBV11-2 and TRBJ2-7, is EAGVAQSPRYKIIEKRQSVAFWCNPISGHATLYWYQQILGQGPKLLIQFQNNGVVDDSQLPKDRFSAERLKGVDSTLKIQPAKLEDSAVYLCASKGLAKAYEQYFGPGTRLTVT.

The genes are TRBV7-2 and TRBJ1-1; weak D call: TRBD1 (6 bases). CDR1 SGHTA and CDR2 FQGNSA come from the germline V gene. This CDR3 contains 15 residues. Trimming shortened V by 5 bases and J by 4 bases, and 17 bases separated the two germline ends. Written as DNA, the CDR3 is TGTGCCAGCAGCGTCGAGACAGGTTACGGCACTGAAGCTTTCTTT. As protein: CASSVETGYGTEAFF.

The CDR3 is CASRLTAYQYEQYF. CDR3 DNA sequence: TGTGCCAGCAGGCTGACAGCTTATCAGTACGAGCAGTACTTC. The chain couples TRBV2 to TRBJ2-7; the D gene is possibly TRBD1 (5 bases). V lost 6 bases and J 4 bases, leaving 16 bases between the germline ends. CDR1 and CDR2 (germline): SNHLY, FYNNEI. The CDR3 loop spans 14 amino acids.

The chain recombines TRBV6-5 with TRBJ1-4; D possibly corresponds to TRBD1 (6 bases). Trimming took off 0 bases at V and 10 bases at J, with 12 bases between the two ends. CDR1 is MNHEY and CDR2 is SVGAGI in the germline V gene. CDR3 size: 14 residues. The DNA for the CDR3 is TGTGCCAGCAGTTACTCGATGGGGGCAGGAAAACTGTTTTTT. Translation gives CASSYSMGAGKLFF.